This T cell receptor beta chain appears in the sequencing data of a study of T cells in Graves' hyperthyroidism and ophthalmopathy. The source of the PBMCs was approximately 10 ml of fresh peripheral blood. This clonotype turned up a few times. Amplification of TCR beta CDR3 regions used RNA as the template. Carried out on the TCR CDR3, a first-round RT-PCR used the HTBI primer set. TCRdb re-derived calls from the multiplex PCR reads in MiXCR, one entry per CDR3 protein. The sample gives 400,000 to 600,000 distinct CDR3 sequences, 15% to 20% of which show up once; less than 30% is in the top ten. The sequenced sample was blood. This TCR was recovered from a woman younger than 45 with Graves' ophthalmopathy.

The DNA of the CDR3 is TGTGCCAGCAGTTTAAAGGGGAGGCCCCAGCATTTT. Amino acids: CASSLKGRPQHF. V is TRBV12-3 or TRBV12-4 and J is TRBJ1-5; possibly TRBD1 for D (5 bases). Trimming pared 2 bases from V and 9 bases from J, leaving 8 bases between. There are 12 residues in the CDR3.